This TCR beta chain was sequenced for a study of blood T cells in healthy people across ages. Notes on this clonotype: The antigen is not known.

A second 7 to 11 cycle PCR used barcoded and J-beta primers. Every cDNA molecule carried a tag from a template-switch adaptor bearing 12 random nucleotides. TCRdb re-analysed the 5' RACE reads in MiXCR, keeping a single row per CDR3 protein. Of about 1.4 million distinct CDR3 sequences in the sample, approximately 59% were seen once. Findings of the study overall: More naive CD4+ cells and higher diversity marked long-lived donors relative to aged donors.

Samples had at least 7 million PBMCs isolated from them. Material for sequencing was blood. The receptor comes from a man aged 18 to 29 in good health.

The CDR3 DNA reads TGTGCCACCAGCAGAGATGTAGATCGGGATACGCAGTATTTT. Translated, it gives CATSRDVDRDTQYF. The chain couples TRBV15 to TRBJ2-3, with no clear D. This CDR3 region has 14 residues. V was pared by 0 bases and J by 6 bases, with 10 bases between. Germline V gene data show CDR1 as LNHNV and CDR2 as YYDKDF (reference sequence).